This T cell receptor beta chain was sequenced during a study of cytomegalovirus exposure and HLA in healthy donors. Germline V lookup: CDR1 SGHTA, CDR2 FQGNSA. The CDR3 length is 13 residues. Deletions cut 8 bases from V and 7 bases from J, with 17 bases between. The PCR employed 60 Vbeta primers together with 13 Jbeta primers. Assay: immunoSEQ multiplex PCR; the TCRdb copy retains only in-frame clones and omits some. In the table there are about 210,000 clones, around 78% of which are singletons. The receptor was derived from a woman in her twenties or thirties in good health and CMV-seropositive. This chain links TRBV7-2 with TRBJ1-2; D gene ambiguous. Sequenced material: PBMCs. The CDR3 sequence: CASAGGRESGYTF. In DNA form, the CDR3 reads TGTGCCAGCGCGGGCGGGAGAGAGAGTGGCTACACCTTC.